This T cell receptor beta chain was found in a study of blood T cell repertoires in COVID-19. Study background: In each case, the material was cDNA or gDNA derived from T cells, B-cell-depleted T cells, or PBMCs.

With V trimmed by 0 bases and J by 2 bases, 5 bases remained unmatched. CDR3 length: 16 amino acids. Germline V gene sequence: CDR1 SGHTA, CDR2 FQGNSA. Produced via immunoSEQ multiplex PCR; TCRdb's table is partial and in-frame only. Here the sample spans some 150,000 clones, 84% being singletons. This sequence was found in a woman in her fifties or sixties in a cohort sampled during active or convalescent COVID-19. The chain couples TRBV7-2 to TRBJ2-7, with TRBD1 identical over 9 bases. Material: peripheral blood. CDR3 DNA: TGTGCCAGCAGCTTAGCTGCCGGGACAGGGACCTACGAGCAGTACTTC. Translating it yields CASSLAAGTGTYEQYF.